Listed below are T cell receptor beta chains from one sample, sequenced in a study of blood T cell repertoires in COVID-19. Produced via immunoSEQ multiplex PCR; TCRdb's table is partial and in-frame only. The table has 110,000 to 150,000 clones, around 84% seen once. What was sequenced was peripheral blood. Receptors were obtained from a man aged 60 to 75 with active or convalescent COVID-19. Each CDR3 is given with its conserved first and last residue. The D gene is left open where the match is weak. Size tells how often a clone was seen (once, few, many) or the class of an expanded clone, and some rows leave it out.

TRBJ2-1 | TRBV18 | . | TRBD2 | 18 | CASSTGTSGSVAYNEQFF | TGTGCCAGCTCAACCGGGACTAGCGGGAGTGTAGCCTACAATGAGCAGTTCTTC
TRBJ2-1 | TRBV6-2/TRBV6-3 | . | TRBD2 | 18 | CASSYSRAGGPLYNEQFF | TGTGCCAGCAGTTACTCGAGGGCGGGAGGGCCCCTCTACAATGAGCAGTTCTTC
TRBJ2-5 | TRBV2 | . | TRBD2 | 19 | CASNRKGLAGGSFQETQYF | TGTGCCAGCAACCGAAAGGGACTAGCGGGGGGGTCTTTCCAAGAGACCCAGTACTTC
TRBJ1-4 | TRBV4-3 | once | TRBD1 | 17 | CASSQVTTGGTFQKLFF | TGCGCCAGCAGCCAAGTGACAACAGGGGGGACTTTTCAAAAACTGTTTTTT
TRBJ2-7 | TRBV6-6 | . | . | 15 | CASTSSRTRAYEQYF | TGTGCCAGCACCTCATCCAGGACACGAGCCTACGAGCAGTACTTC
TRBJ2-4 | TRBV19 | . | TRBD2 | 16 | CASSIASGVAKNIQYF | TGTGCCAGTAGTATTGCGAGCGGGGTAGCCAAAAACATTCAGTACTTC
TRBJ1-1 | TRBV6-5 | . | . | 15 | CASSFSGNMNTEAFF | TGTGCCAGCAGTTTTTCAGGGAACATGAACACTGAAGCTTTCTTT
TRBJ2-3 | TRBV5-1 | . | TRBD2 | 17 | CASSLRVAGGPTDTQYF | TGCGCCAGCAGCTTGCGGGTAGCGGGGGGCCCCACAGATACGCAGTATTTT
TRBJ1-2 | TRBV20-1 | . | TRBD1 | 11 | CRTGGGYGYTF | TGCAGGACAGGGGGTGGCTATGGCTACACCTTC
TRBJ2-1 | TRBV24-1 | . | TRBD2 | 16 | CATSDRTSGAYNEQFF | TGTGCCACCAGTGATCGGACTAGCGGGGCTTACAATGAGCAGTTCTTC
TRBJ1-4 | TRBV11-2 | . | . | 13 | CASSFSGSEKLFF | TGTGCCAGCAGCTTTTCGGGGAGTGAAAAACTGTTTTTT
TRBJ2-3 | TRBV13 | once | TRBD1 | 13 | CASSLFGGTGQYF | TGTGCCAGCAGCTTATTCGGTGGGACAGGTCAATATTTT
TRBJ1-2 | TRBV27 | . | TRBD1 | 15 | CASRGEDRGWSGYTF | TGTGCCAGCAGGGGGGAGGACAGGGGCTGGTCTGGCTACACCTTC
TRBJ2-2 | TRBV4-1 | . | TRBD2 | 18 | CASSQAGLGSGRSGELFF | TGCGCCAGCAGCCAAGCGGGGTTAGGTAGCGGGAGGTCCGGGGAGCTGTTTTTT
TRBJ2-3 | TRBV4-1 | . | . | 15 | CASERGRERTDTQYF | TGCGCCAGTGAAAGAGGGCGGGAAAGGACAGATACGCAGTATTTT
TRBJ2-7 | TRBV4-1 | . | . | 15 | CASSQDRTVNYEQYF | TGCGCCAGCAGCCAAGACCGGACAGTCAACTACGAGCAGTACTTC
TRBJ1-1 | TRBV9 | . | TRBD1 | 14 | CASSVTGGQGEAFF | TGTGCCAGCAGCGTAACAGGGGGCCAGGGTGAAGCTTTCTTT
TRBJ1-1 | TRBV18 | . | . | 15 | CASSRQTGKGTEAFF | TGTGCCAGCTCACGCCAAACAGGGAAGGGGACTGAAGCTTTCTTT
TRBJ2-3 | TRBV4-3 | . | . | 15 | CASSRYTGVTDTQYF | TGCGCCAGCAGCCGGTATACGGGTGTCACAGATACGCAGTATTTT
TRBJ1-2 | TRBV7-8 | . | . | 15 | CASSSRDTANYGYTF | TGTGCCAGCAGCTCAAGGGACACCGCAAACTATGGCTACACCTTC
TRBJ1-2 | TRBV5-4 | . | . | 11 | CASSPGDGYTF | TGTGCCAGCAGCCCAGGGGATGGCTACACCTTC
TRBJ1-5 | TRBV29-1 | . | . | 13 | CSVVDSLNQPQHF | TGCAGCGTTGTTGACAGTCTAAATCAGCCCCAGCATTTT
TRBJ2-1 | TRBV3-1/TRBV3-2 | . | TRBD1 | 14 | CASSPTGGTDEQFF | TGTGCCAGCAGCCCGACAGGGGGCACGGATGAGCAGTTCTTC
TRBJ2-1 | TRBV30 | . | TRBD2 | 16 | CAWTRGGGRAVNEQFF | TGTGCCTGGACCCGTGGTGGCGGGAGGGCCGTCAATGAGCAGTTCTTC